One sample yielded the 2 T cell receptor beta chains listed below, sequenced in a study of naive and memory T cell subsets. The beta constant-region primer was an equimolar mix of two oligonucleotides covering TRBC1 and TRBC2. MiXCR, applied by TCRdb to the UMI-ligation and nested PCR reads, yields one record per CDR3 protein. Of about 80,000 distinct CDR3 sequences listed, about an eighth are singletons. Sequenced material: central memory CD4+ T cells from blood. Receptors were obtained from a human donor in good health.

This clonotype was detected a few times. The chain uses TRBV6-6 and TRBJ2-7; D gene ambiguous. Germline CDR1 is MNHNY and CDR2 is SVGAGI (reference sequence). This CDR3 spans 15 amino acids. Trimming removed 2 bases from V and 0 bases from J, with 11 bases in between. CDR3 coding DNA: TGTGCCAGCAGTTACGAAGCGCCGAGCTCCTACGAGCAGTACTTC. Amino acids: CASSYEAPSSYEQYF.

Comment on this clonotype: A much larger clone lies a single base off, so this may be a read error. The gene calls are TRBV24-1 and TRBJ2-3; possibly TRBD2 for D (5 bases). The CDR3 spans 15 residues. From germline, CDR1 is KGHDR and CDR2 SFDVKD. CDR3 sequence: CATSDSAEVADTKYF. The CDR3 DNA reads TGTGCCACCAGTGATTCGGCGGAGGTTGCAGATACGAAGTATTTT.